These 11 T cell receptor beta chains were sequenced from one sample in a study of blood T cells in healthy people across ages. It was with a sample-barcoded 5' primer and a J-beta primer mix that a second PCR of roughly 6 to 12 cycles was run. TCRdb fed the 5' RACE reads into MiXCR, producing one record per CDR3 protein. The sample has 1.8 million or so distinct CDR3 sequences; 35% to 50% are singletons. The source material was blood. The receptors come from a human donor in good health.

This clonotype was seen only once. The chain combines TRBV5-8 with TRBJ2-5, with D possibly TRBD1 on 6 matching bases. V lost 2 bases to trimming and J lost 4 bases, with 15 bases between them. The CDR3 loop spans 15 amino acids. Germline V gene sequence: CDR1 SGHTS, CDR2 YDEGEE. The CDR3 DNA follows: TGTGCCAGCAGCTTCGGGTCCAGGGGCGCAGAGACCCAGTACTTC. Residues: CASSFGSRGAETQYF.

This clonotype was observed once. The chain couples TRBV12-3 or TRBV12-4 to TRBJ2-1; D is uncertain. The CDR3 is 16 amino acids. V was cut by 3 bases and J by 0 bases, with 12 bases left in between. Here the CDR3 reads CASSFAGFSSYNEQFF. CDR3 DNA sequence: TGTGCCAGCAGTTTTGCAGGCTTTAGCTCCTACAATGAGCAGTTCTTC.

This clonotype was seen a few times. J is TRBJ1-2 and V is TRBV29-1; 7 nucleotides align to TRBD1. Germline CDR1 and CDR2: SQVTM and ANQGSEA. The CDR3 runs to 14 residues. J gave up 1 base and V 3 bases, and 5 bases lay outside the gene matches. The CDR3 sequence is CSVDRQGHNYGYTF. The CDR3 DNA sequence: TGCAGCGTTGACCGACAGGGACATAACTATGGCTACACCTTC.

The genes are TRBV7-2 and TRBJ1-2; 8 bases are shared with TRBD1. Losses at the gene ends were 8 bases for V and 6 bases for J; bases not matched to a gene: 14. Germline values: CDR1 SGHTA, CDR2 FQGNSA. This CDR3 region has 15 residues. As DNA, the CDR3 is TGTGCCAGCGCATCACAGGGGGGACACCTAGATGGCTACACCTTC. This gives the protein CASASQGGHLDGYTF.

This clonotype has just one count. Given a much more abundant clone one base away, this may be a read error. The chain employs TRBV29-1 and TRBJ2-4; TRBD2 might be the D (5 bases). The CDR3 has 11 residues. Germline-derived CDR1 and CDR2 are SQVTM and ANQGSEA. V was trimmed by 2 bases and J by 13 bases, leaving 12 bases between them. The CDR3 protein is CSVELSSLQYF. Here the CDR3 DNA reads TGCAGCGTTGAATTATCTAGCTTGCAGTACTTC.

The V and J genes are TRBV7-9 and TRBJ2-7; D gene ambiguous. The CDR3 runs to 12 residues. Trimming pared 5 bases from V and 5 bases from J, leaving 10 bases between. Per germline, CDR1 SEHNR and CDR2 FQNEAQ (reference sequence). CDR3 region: CASSPLLHEQYF. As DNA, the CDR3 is TGTGCCAGCAGCCCCCTCCTCCACGAGCAGTACTTC.

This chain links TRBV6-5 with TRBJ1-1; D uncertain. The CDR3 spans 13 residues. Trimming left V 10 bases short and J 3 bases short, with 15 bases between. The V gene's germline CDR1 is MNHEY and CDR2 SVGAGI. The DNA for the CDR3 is TGTGCCACGGGTTGGGTCGGAGACACTGAAGCTTTCTTT. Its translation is CATGWVGDTEAFF.

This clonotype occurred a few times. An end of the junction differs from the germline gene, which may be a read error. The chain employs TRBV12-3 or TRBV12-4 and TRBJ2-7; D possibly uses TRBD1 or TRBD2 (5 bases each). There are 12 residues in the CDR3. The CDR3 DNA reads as TGCGCCAGCAGCTCAGGGAGTGACGGGCAGTACTTC. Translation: CASSSGSDGQYF.

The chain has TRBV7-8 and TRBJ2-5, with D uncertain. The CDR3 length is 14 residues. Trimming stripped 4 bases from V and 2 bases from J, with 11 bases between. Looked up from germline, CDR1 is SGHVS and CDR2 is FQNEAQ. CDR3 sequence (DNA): TGTGCCAGCAGCTCCGGGTTTTCGCAAGAGACCCAGTACTTC. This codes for CASSSGFSQETQYF.

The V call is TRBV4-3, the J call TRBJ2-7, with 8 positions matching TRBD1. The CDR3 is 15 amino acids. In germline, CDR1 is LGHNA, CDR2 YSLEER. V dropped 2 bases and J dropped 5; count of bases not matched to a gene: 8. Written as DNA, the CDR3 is TGCGCCAGCAGCCAAAGTGGGGACAGGTATGACGAGCAGTACTTC. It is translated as CASSQSGDRYDEQYF.

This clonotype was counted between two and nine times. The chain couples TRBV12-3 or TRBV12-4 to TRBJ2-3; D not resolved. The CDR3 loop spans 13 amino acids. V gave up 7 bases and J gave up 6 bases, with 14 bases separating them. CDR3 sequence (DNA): TGTGCCAGCACCCTAGGGCTGGGGGATACGCAGTATTTT. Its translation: CASTLGLGDTQYF.